What follows describes a single TCR beta chain. TCRdb's table, derived via immunoSEQ multiplex PCR, lists solely in-frame clones and lacks some. This sample has about 47,000 clones, with roughly 90% found just once. The data were taken from a study of T cell changes during pregnancy in multiple sclerosis. The CDR3 spans 15 residues. The V end lost 3 bases, the J end lost 1 base, and 10 bases lay between the germline ends. The germline CDR1 and CDR2 sequences are SGHVS and FNYEAQ. This chain connects TRBV7-6 to TRBJ2-1; D not resolved. The sample was peripheral blood, taken in the first trimester of pregnancy. The clonotype was recovered from a female donor with multiple sclerosis, enrolled in a pregnancy study. For the CDR3, the DNA is TGTGCCAGCAGCTTGGCTAGTGATTCCTACAATGAGCAGTTCTTC. Translating it yields CASSLASDSYNEQFF.